What follows describes a single T cell receptor (beta chain). What it binds is unknown. Described time point: baseline pretreatment blood. Treatment defined: 15 Gy SBRT to primary tumor, nephrectomy 4 weeks later. The data belong to a study of radiation and T cells in renal cell carcinoma. Across the whole study: Nephrectomy followed 15 Gy stereotactic body radiation by 4 weeks. General study findings and limits: In blood, top tumor clones expanded by 2 weeks, shrinking by 4. Without pretreatment biopsies, baseline tumor clonotype presence was undetermined.

Produced via immunoSEQ multiplex PCR; TCRdb's table is partial and in-frame only. The top ten hold around 3% of the sample, which has 100,000 to 150,000 clones, approximately 82% seen once. The sequence was collected from a woman in her sixties with renal cell carcinoma. This material consisted of blood, taken from a patient whose treatment included radiotherapy and nephrectomy.

In DNA, the CDR3 is TGTGCCAGCAGCTCTACCGGGACTAGGCCCCTCGAGCAGTACTTC. This codes for CASSSTGTRPLEQYF. V is TRBV28 and J is TRBJ2-5; the match to TRBD2 covers 8 bases. The DNA end lines up better with TRBJ2-7; the J call may be wrong. The germline gives CDR1 MDHEN, CDR2 SYDVKM. CDR3 size: 15 residues.